These T cell receptor beta chains were read from a single sample in a study of blood T cell repertoires in COVID-19. Method: immunoSEQ multiplex PCR; TCRdb's copy keeps in-frame clones and lacks some. Of some 300,000 clones in the sample, around 90% were seen once. Sequenced input: PBMCs or T cells enriched from blood (not recorded which). The receptors stem from a woman in her 30s who had recovered from COVID-19. Each CDR3 is given with its conserved first and last residue. Each record gives: CDR3 protein, CDR3 DNA, V gene, clone size, D gene, J gene. A D gene is named only where the DNA matches it firmly. Clone size is not always given. Where it is, it says once, few, many or a class for expanded clones.

CASSQEGTGRHGYTF | TGTGCCAGCAGCCAAGAAGGGACAGGGAGACATGGCTACACCTTC | TRBV3-1/TRBV3-2 | . | TRBD1 | TRBJ1-2
CASKGEGAFIDTQYF | TGCGCCAGCAAGGGTGAGGGGGCGTTTATAGATACGCAGTATTTT | TRBV4-1 | . | TRBD1 | TRBJ2-3
CASSASVDQPQHF | TGTGCCAGTAGTGCGTCGGTTGATCAGCCCCAGCATTTT | TRBV19 | few | . | TRBJ1-5
CASRTGGEKLFF | TGCGCCAGCAGAACAGGGGGTGAAAAACTGTTTTTT | TRBV10-1 | . | TRBD1 | TRBJ1-4
CASSLGGQNYNEQFF | TGTGCCAGCAGCTTAGGTGGACAGAATTACAATGAGCAGTTCTTC | TRBV7-2 | . | . | TRBJ2-1
CASSLGTDWGGGYTF | TGCGCCAGCAGCTTGGGGACGGACTGGGGTGGCGGCTACACCTTC | TRBV5-1 | . | . | TRBJ1-2
CASSSLGGGANTEAFF | TGTGCCAGCAGCTCCCTAGGGGGAGGGGCGAACACTGAAGCTTTCTTT | TRBV7-6 | . | . | TRBJ1-1
CASSISSYNSPLHF | TGCGCCAGCAGCATCAGCTCCTATAATTCACCCCTCCACTTT | TRBV5-1 | . | . | TRBJ1-6
CASSLSTTGSYGYTF | TGTGCCAGCAGTTTATCGACGACAGGCTCCTATGGCTACACCTTC | TRBV27 | . | . | TRBJ1-2
CASSFSGHSNTEAFF | TGTGCCAGCAGTTTTTCAGGACATTCGAACACTGAAGCTTTCTTT | TRBV28 | . | . | TRBJ1-1
CASSDGQGLNSPLHF | TGTGCCAGCAGTGACGGACAGGGCCTAAATTCACCCCTCCACTTT | TRBV6-4 | . | TRBD1 | TRBJ1-6
CASSVGAGGPTFEQYF | TGTGCCAGCAGCGTAGGGGCGGGAGGGCCTACGTTCGAGCAGTACTTC | TRBV9 | . | TRBD2 | TRBJ2-7
CASSLALIDNEQFF | TGTGCCAGCAGCTTGGCCCTCATAGACAATGAGCAGTTCTTC | TRBV5-4 | . | . | TRBJ2-1
CASSEPGDNNEQFF | TGTGCCAGCAGCGAACCGGGGGATAACAATGAGCAGTTCTTC | TRBV4-2 | few | . | TRBJ2-1
CASSLATRQGELSGANVLTF | TGCGCCAGCAGCTTGGCGACGAGACAGGGGGAATTATCTGGGGCCAACGTCCTGACTTTC | TRBV5-1 | once | TRBD1 | TRBJ2-6
CASSGGGTQETQYF | TGTGCCAGCAGCGGGGGGGGCACACAAGAGACCCAGTACTTC | TRBV9 | . | . | TRBJ2-5
CASSIDRGQDGYTF | TGTGCCAGTAGTATAGACAGGGGCCAGGATGGCTACACCTTC | TRBV19 | . | . | TRBJ1-2
CASTSDRVYSPLHF | TGTGCCAGCACCAGCGACAGGGTTTATTCACCCCTCCACTTT | TRBV27 | once | TRBD1 | TRBJ1-6
CASSHRGITEAFF | TGTGCCAGCAGCCACAGGGGGATAACTGAAGCTTTCTTT | TRBV7-2 | . | TRBD1 | TRBJ1-1
CAWSTWTRVQDTQYF | TGTGCCTGGAGCACCTGGACAAGGGTCCAAGATACGCAGTATTTT | TRBV30 | . | . | TRBJ2-3
CASSLGRDNEQFF | TGCGCCAGCAGCTTGGGCAGGGACAATGAGCAGTTCTTC | TRBV5-1 | . | . | TRBJ2-1
CSVAQVGSDTQYF | TGCAGCGTTGCACAGGTCGGCTCAGATACGCAGTATTTT | TRBV29-1 | . | . | TRBJ2-3
CATSRRTSGENNEQFF | TGTGCCACCAGCAGACGGACTAGCGGGGAAAACAATGAGCAGTTCTTC | TRBV15 | . | TRBD2 | TRBJ2-1
CASSPGAGGNTEAFF | TGTGCCAGCAGCCCAGGGGCAGGGGGGAACACTGAAGCTTTCTTT | TRBV13 | . | TRBD1 | TRBJ1-1
CASSLQANYGYTF | TGTGCCAGCAGTTTACAGGCTAACTATGGCTACACCTTC | TRBV6-5 | . | . | TRBJ1-2
CAWGTGYDSWPQHF | TGTGCCTGGGGCACCGGCTACGACTCTTGGCCCCAGCATTTT | TRBV30 | . | . | TRBJ1-5
CASSYSGHEGGYTF | TGTGCCAGCAGTTACTCGGGACACGAGGGTGGCTACACCTTC | TRBV6-2/TRBV6-3 | . | . | TRBJ1-2
CASSPKQGNTEAFF | TGTGCCAGCTCACCGAAACAGGGCAACACTGAAGCTTTCTTT | TRBV18 | . | . | TRBJ1-1